What follows are 27 T cell receptor beta chains derived from one specimen sequenced in a study of control samples from healthy donors and cancer patients (dated by TCRdb to about 2020). Receptor amplification or capture employed the immunoSEQ multiplex PCR assay. This immuneACCESS table, as held by TCRdb, lists in-frame sequences with V and J called but not all clones. Of the missing ones, under half trace to an unresolved V gene in checked studies; the others have no known cause. The sample table shows roughly 120,000 clones, and about 88% are seen once. The ten largest clones add up to 2% to 2.5% of the sample. The sample taken for sequencing was blood. All receptors come from a woman in her seventies in good health.

This clone was recorded a few times. This chain uses TRBV6-2 or TRBV6-3 with TRBJ2-7; perhaps D is TRBD1 or TRBD2 (5 bases each). This CDR3 has 12 residues. Trimming removed 0 bases at V and 6 bases at J, with 6 bases between. CDR1 and CDR2 (germline): MNHEY, SVGEGT. The DNA for the CDR3 is TGTGCCAGCAGTTACTCGAGGGGCGAGCAGTACTTC. Amino acids: CASSYSRGEQYF.

This chain uses TRBV5-1 with TRBJ2-7, with D possibly TRBD2 on 6 matching bases. The V end was cut by 0 bases, the J end by 6 bases, with 13 bases between. The CDR3 loop spans 14 amino acids. Germline values: CDR1 SGHRS, CDR2 YFSETQ. The CDR3 DNA is TGCGCCAGCAGCTTGGTATTCGCGGAGGGCGAGCAGTACTTC. Translating gives CASSLVFAEGEQYF.

The V and J genes are TRBV9 and TRBJ1-1; D not certain. The CDR3 covers 17 residues. The V end was cut by 0 bases, the J end by 1 base, with 16 bases between. Per the germline V gene, CDR1 is SGDLS and CDR2 is YYNGEE. The CDR3 DNA reads TGTGCCAGCAGCGTAGCTGGGCGGGTCCGGGAGAACACTGAAGCTTTCTTT. Protein sequence: CASSVAGRVRENTEAFF.

With respect to this clone: Other DNA sequences in this specimen translate into the identical CDR3. V is TRBV18 and J is TRBJ2-7, with D possibly being TRBD2 (6 bases). The germline V gene has CDR1 KGHSH and CDR2 LQKENI. This CDR3 spans 12 amino acids. V shed 3 bases and J shed 4 bases, with 7 bases lying between them. CDR3 loop: CASSPGGYEQYF. The CDR3 DNA reads TGTGCCAGCTCACCCGGGGGTTACGAGCAGTACTTC.

The CDR3 DNA follows: TGTGCCAGCAGCCCTAGCGGGGGGAGGGATAATGAGCAGTTCTTC. This codes for CASSPSGGRDNEQFF. The chain has TRBV11-3 and TRBJ2-1; TRBD2 agrees at 11 bases. Trimming at V came to 5 bases and at J to 7 bases, leaving 7 bases not matched to a gene. CDR1 SGHNT and CDR2 YENEEA come from the germline V gene. This CDR3 spans 15 amino acids. Together with reference TRBV11-3 and TRBJ2-1, the CDR3 gives the full variable domain: EAGVVQSPRYKIIEKKQPVAFWCNPISGHNTLYWYLQNLGQGPELLIRYENEEAVDDSQLPKDRFSAERLKGVDSTLKIQPAELGDSAVYLCASSPSGGRDNEQFFGPGTRLTVL.

Turning to this clone: Germline and junction disagree at one end, which may indicate a read error. CDR3 bases: TGTGCCATCAGTGTTGAGGCGGGGGGGCCTGGAGAGGCCCAGTACTTC. Translating gives CAISVEAGGPGEAQYF. V gene TRBV10-3 combines with J gene TRBJ2-5, with 9 bases aligning to TRBD2. The CDR3 has 16 residues. The V gene's germline CDR1 is ENHRY and CDR2 SYGVKD.

The rearrangement uses TRBV7-3 and TRBJ2-1; D is perhaps TRBD2 (6 bases). Per the germline V gene, CDR1 is SGHTA and CDR2 is FQGTGA. The ends were cut back, 4 bases at V and 10 bases at J, with 11 bases in the middle. CDR3 length: 12 residues. The DNA for the CDR3 is TGTGCCAGCAGCTACCTGGGGGGAGAGCAGTTCTTC. Its protein product is CASSYLGGEQFF.

The chain uses TRBV11-2 and TRBJ2-2, with 10 nucleotides matching TRBD2. Germline lookup yields CDR1 SGHAT and CDR2 FQNNGV. Unmatched junction bases numbered 11, after V lost 0 bases and J lost 7 bases. This CDR3 spans 18 amino acids. CDR3 DNA sequence: TGTGCCAGCAGCTTAGATTGGTCTAGCGGGGGCCTACTCGGGGAGCTGTTTTTT. Translating it yields CASSLDWSSGGLLGELFF.

This clone was recorded only once. J is TRBJ1-6 and V is TRBV3-1 (or the pseudogene TRBV3-2); tentative D call: TRBD1 (5 bases). From germline, CDR1 is LGHDT and CDR2 YNNKEL (reference sequence). Trimming cost V 0 bases and J 7 bases, with 13 bases left between them. This CDR3 contains 16 residues. The CDR3 region is CASSQDYRTDNSPLHF. Here the CDR3 DNA reads TGTGCCAGCAGCCAAGATTACAGGACTGACAATTCACCCCTCCACTTT.

The chain couples TRBV27 to TRBJ1-1, with 8 bases aligning to TRBD1. Per the germline V gene, CDR1 is MNHEY and CDR2 is SMNVEV (reference sequence). V was clipped by 7 bases and J by 0 bases; unmatched bases: 4. This CDR3 is 14 amino acids long. The CDR3 loop reads CASTGGYLNTEAFF. DNA of the CDR3: TGTGCCAGCACAGGGGGCTACTTGAACACTGAAGCTTTCTTT.

V usage is TRBV5-1 and J usage is TRBJ2-3; TRBD1 matches at 9 bases. CDR1 is SGHRS and CDR2 is YFSETQ in the germline V gene. The CDR3 extends over 18 amino acids. V was pared by 0 bases and J by 1 base, with 9 bases of the junction left unmatched. The CDR3 coding sequence is TGCGCCAGCAGCTTGGGGACAGGGGAAATTTTGGGCACAGATACGCAGTATTTT. Translating gives CASSLGTGEILGTDTQYF.

The chain carries TRBV10-3 and TRBJ2-4; D perhaps matches TRBD2 (5 bases). Per germline, CDR1 ENHRY and CDR2 SYGVKD. V dropped 2 bases and J dropped 0 bases, with 14 bases sitting between them. CDR3 length equals 17 residues. CDR3 amino acids: CAISESPRGLAKNIQYF. CDR3 nucleotide sequence: TGTGCCATCAGTGAGAGTCCGAGAGGGCTAGCCAAAAACATTCAGTACTTC.

J is TRBJ1-1 and V is TRBV6-1; D might be TRBD1 (6 bases). The V end lost 2 bases, the J end lost 8 bases, and 21 bases lay between the germline ends. Germline V CDR1 and CDR2: MNHNS, SASEGT. The CDR3 loop spans 16 amino acids. CDR3 loop: CASSEILTGRLKEAFF. The CDR3 DNA is TGTGCCAGCAGTGAAATCCTAACAGGGAGGCTCAAAGAAGCTTTCTTT.

The chain recombines TRBV5-1 with TRBJ1-4; TRBD1 aligns across 7 bases. With V trimmed by 0 bases and J by 1 base, 3 bases remained unmatched. CDR1 is SGHRS and CDR2 is YFSETQ in the germline V gene. The CDR3 loop spans 16 amino acids. CDR3 coding DNA: TGCGCCAGCAGCTTGGCCAGGGGGGGAACTAATGAAAAACTGTTTTTT. Translation gives CASSLARGGTNEKLFF.

This clone occurred once. V and J are TRBV6-1 and TRBJ2-3; 10 positions agree with TRBD2. V gave up 0 bases and J gave up 6 bases; unmatched junction bases: 6. Germline V gene sequence: CDR1 MNHNS, CDR2 SASEGT. CDR3 size: 16 residues. The CDR3 spells CASSEAASGGRDTQYF. CDR3 DNA sequence: TGTGCCAGCAGTGAAGCGGCTAGCGGGGGCCGGGATACGCAGTATTTT.

CDR3 in amino acids: CASDGNRDRGETDTQYF. The DNA for the CDR3 is TGTGCCAGCGACGGGAACCGGGACAGGGGTGAGACAGATACGCAGTATTTT. The rearrangement joins TRBV2 to TRBJ2-3; 10 bases fit TRBD1. V shed 8 bases, J shed 3 bases, and the junction held 14 bases outside the gene matches. This CDR3 is built from 17 residues. Germline V gives CDR1 SNHLY, CDR2 FYNNEI. The whole variable domain, filled in from reference TRBV2 and TRBJ2-3, reads EPEVTQTPSHQVTQMGQEVILRCVPISNHLYFYWYRQILGQKVEFLVSFYNNEISEKSEIFDDQFSVERPDGSNFTLKIRSTKLEDSAMYFCASDGNRDRGETDTQYFGPGTRLTVL.

The gene calls are TRBV14 and TRBJ2-1, with 7 bases that match TRBD1. Germline-derived CDR1 and CDR2 are SGHDN and FVKESK. The CDR3 loop spans 13 amino acids. J was trimmed by 3 bases and V by 4 bases; bases with no gene match: 0. CDR3 region: CASSRDSYNEQFF. CDR3 in DNA: TGTGCCAGCAGCCGGGACAGCTACAATGAGCAGTTCTTC.

V usage is TRBV5-6 and J usage is TRBJ2-3; a weak D match, TRBD2 (5 bases). Germline V gives CDR1 SGHDT, CDR2 YYEEEE. Trimming removed 4 bases at V and 2 bases at J, with 17 bases between. The CDR3 has 16 amino acids. The CDR3 DNA is TGTGCCAGCAGCACCCCCCCCCGACTATCCACAGATACGCAGTATTTT. It is translated as CASSTPPRLSTDTQYF.

This clone showed up just once. The chain couples TRBV6-5 to TRBJ1-1; maybe TRBD1 (6 bases). The CDR3 totals 15 residues. Trimming stripped 8 bases from V and 1 base from J, with 17 bases between. Germline V lookup: CDR1 MNHEY, CDR2 SVGAGI. The CDR3 nucleotides are TGTGCCAGCGGGGCGAGGGGGAAGTCGAACACTGAAGCTTTCTTT. It translates to CASGARGKSNTEAFF.

The chain has TRBV20-1 and TRBJ1-6; D might be TRBD1 (5 bases). The CDR3 consists of 13 residues. Germline values: CDR1 DFQATT, CDR2 SNEGSKA (reference sequence). The V end lost 3 bases, the J end lost 7 bases, and 10 bases lay between the germline ends. The CDR3, as DNA: TGCAGTGCTAGTGTAGGGACCAATTCACCCCTCCACTTT. Translation: CSASVGTNSPLHF.

This rearrangement joins TRBV6-5 to TRBJ2-2; D ambiguous. The CDR3 is 11 amino acids. Trimming took off 2 bases at V and 6 bases at J, with 1 base between the two ends. CDR1 and CDR2 from the germline V gene are MNHEY and SVGAGI. The CDR3 reads CASSYAGELFF. DNA of the CDR3: TGTGCCAGCAGTTACGCCGGGGAGCTGTTTTTT.

V and J are TRBV3-1 (or the pseudogene TRBV3-2) and TRBJ1-2; TRBD1 matches at 8 bases. In germline, CDR1 is LGHDT, CDR2 YNNKEL (reference sequence). The J segment lost 7 bases and the V segment lost 0 bases, leaving 7 bases of the junction unmatched. This CDR3 is 15 amino acids long. The CDR3 DNA sequence: TGTGCCAGCAGCCAAGATGACAGGGGCGAGGGTGGCTACACCTTC. Translation gives CASSQDDRGEGGYTF.

The chain is built from TRBV7-9 and TRBJ2-1, with D possibly called TRBD1 or TRBD2 (5 bases each). The CDR3 totals 16 residues. Between the trimmed V and J ends, which lost 4 bases and 8 bases, there was a span of 21 bases. Germline CDR1 reads SEHNR; CDR2 reads FQNEAQ (reference sequence). The CDR3 is CASSSTRDPIAHEQFF. As DNA, the CDR3 is TGTGCCAGCAGCTCAACCCGGGACCCCATTGCCCATGAGCAGTTCTTC.

The V gene is TRBV3-1 (or the pseudogene TRBV3-2), the J gene TRBJ1-5; weak D call: TRBD1 (5 bases). V lost 5 bases, J lost 6 bases, and 14 bases lay in between. Germline-derived CDR1 and CDR2 are LGHDT and YNNKEL (reference sequence). This CDR3 has 14 residues. The DNA of the CDR3 is TGTGCCAGCAGCTTCCGGGGGGGAGGTCAGCCCCAGCATTTT. Translated, it gives CASSFRGGGQPQHF.

The gene calls are TRBV9 and TRBJ2-1; D is perhaps TRBD2 (5 bases). Germline CDR1 and CDR2: SGDLS and YYNGEE. This CDR3 region has 16 residues. Trimming took off 5 bases at V and 4 bases at J, with 19 bases between the two ends. The CDR3 protein is CASSPTLGSEYNEQFF. The CDR3 coding sequence is TGTGCCAGCAGTCCCACTCTGGGTAGCGAGTACAATGAGCAGTTCTTC. The variable domain in full, with the rest retrieved from reference TRBV9 and TRBJ2-1, is DSGVTQTPKHLITATGQRVTLRCSPRSGDLSVYWYQQSLDQGLQFLIQYYNGEERAKGNILERFSAQQFPDLHSELNLSSLELGDSALYFCASSPTLGSEYNEQFFGPGTRLTVL.

The V and J genes are TRBV7-9 and TRBJ2-5; either TRBD1 or TRBD2 may supply D (6 bases each). CDR1 and CDR2 (germline): SEHNR, FQNEAQ (reference sequence). The CDR3 extends over 15 amino acids. V was cut by 2 bases and J by 3 bases, with 13 bases left in between. CDR3 residues: CASSLSTGAKETQYF. Written as DNA, the CDR3 is TGTGCCAGCAGCTTAAGTACGGGGGCTAAAGAGACCCAGTACTTC.

The chain joins TRBV3-1 (or the pseudogene TRBV3-2) to TRBJ1-6, with a possible D match to TRBD1 (5 bases). CDR3 length: 13 amino acids. Germline loops: CDR1 LGHDT, CDR2 YNNKEL (reference sequence). The ends were cut back, 4 bases at V and 10 bases at J, with 11 bases in the middle. The CDR3 nucleotides read TGTGCCAGCAGCCGACAGATAGAGTCACCCCTCCACTTT. This sequence encodes CASSRQIESPLHF.